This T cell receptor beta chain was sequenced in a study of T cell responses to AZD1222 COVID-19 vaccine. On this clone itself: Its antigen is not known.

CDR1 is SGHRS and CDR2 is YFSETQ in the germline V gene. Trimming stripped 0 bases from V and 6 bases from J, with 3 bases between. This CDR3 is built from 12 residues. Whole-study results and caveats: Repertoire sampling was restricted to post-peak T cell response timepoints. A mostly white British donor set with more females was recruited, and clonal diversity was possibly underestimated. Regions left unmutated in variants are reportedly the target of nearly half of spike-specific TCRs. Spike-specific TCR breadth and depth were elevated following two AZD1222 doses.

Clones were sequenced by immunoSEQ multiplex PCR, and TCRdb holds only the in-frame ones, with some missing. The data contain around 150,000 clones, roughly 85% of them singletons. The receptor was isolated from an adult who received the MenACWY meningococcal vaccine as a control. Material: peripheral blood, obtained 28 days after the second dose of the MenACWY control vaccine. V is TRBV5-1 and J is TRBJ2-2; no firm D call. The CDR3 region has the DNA TGCGCCAGCAGCTTGGGGCCCGGGGAGCTGTTTTTT. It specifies CASSLGPGELFF.